This T cell receptor (beta chain) was found in a study of shared clonotypes between healthy human individuals. In its sample, this clone was seen once. The germline V gene encodes CDR1 SNHLY and CDR2 FYNNEI. The CDR3 runs to 14 residues. Unmatched junction bases numbered 8, after V lost 9 bases and J lost 8 bases. The method was immunoSEQ multiplex PCR; TCRdb's version includes in-frame clones alone and lacks a portion of them. The sample has about 600,000 clones, about 98% seen once. In the naive CD8 group, cells lacked CD45RO and were positively selected for CCR7, so terminally differentiated effector memory CD45RA+ cells were left out.

This chain connects TRBV2 to TRBJ2-1, with 12 nucleotides matching TRBD1. Specimen: naive CD8+ T cells sorted from blood. The clonotype comes from a man under 40 in good health. The CDR3 loop reads CASPPGQGAYEQFF. CDR3 coding DNA: TGTGCCAGTCCACCGGGACAGGGGGCCTATGAGCAGTTCTTC. The complete variable domain, with remaining parts taken from reference TRBV2 and TRBJ2-1, reads EPEVTQTPSHQVTQMGQEVILRCVPISNHLYFYWYRQILGQKVEFLVSFYNNEISEKSEIFDDQFSVERPDGSNFTLKIRSTKLEDSAMYFCASPPGQGAYEQFFGPGTRLTVL.